This T cell receptor (beta chain) was documented in a study of control samples from healthy donors and cancer patients. V lost 0 bases to trimming and J lost 2 bases, with 6 bases between them. Germline values: CDR1 SGDLS, CDR2 YYNGEE. The CDR3 runs to 13 residues. Here immunoSEQ multiplex PCR was the method, and the copy in TCRdb shows in-frame clones only, minus some. Of tens of thousands of clones listed, about 87% are singletons. The TCR originated in a man aged 50-60 years in good health. The chain carries TRBV9 and TRBJ2-7; D is ambiguous. Material for sequencing was blood. The CDR3 reads CASSVGLAYEQYF. The CDR3 nucleotides are TGTGCCAGCAGCGTAGGGCTTGCCTACGAGCAGTACTTC. The full variable domain, rest sourced from reference TRBV9 and TRBJ2-7, is DSGVTQTPKHLITATGQRVTLRCSPRSGDLSVYWYQQSLDQGLQFLIQYYNGEERAKGNILERFSAQQFPDLHSELNLSSLELGDSALYFCASSVGLAYEQYFGPGTRLTVT.